This TCR beta chain was captured by sequencing in a study of T cells in Graves' hyperthyroidism and ophthalmopathy. Study-wide context: Before any treatment, at initial diagnosis, peripheral blood was collected. Whole-study results and caveats: A model built on 13 V-J features separated ophthalmopathy from stable hyperthyroidism.

CDR1 and CDR2 from the germline V gene are SNHLY and FYNNEI. With V trimmed by 4 bases and J by 7 bases, 11 bases remained unmatched. There are 18 residues in the CDR3. In this sample, this clonotype turned up a few times. The antigen remains unidentified. RNA transcripts yielded amplified TCR beta CDR3 regions. The HTBI primer set was used in a first-round RT-PCR of the TCR CDR3. One entry per CDR3 protein results from TCRdb running MiXCR on the multiplex PCR reads. The data hold 300,000 to 500,000 distinct CDR3 sequences, with 15% observed a single time. The sample comprised blood. The J gene is TRBJ2-1, the V gene TRBV2; TRBD2 agrees at 15 bases. The clonotype originates from a woman between 25 and 40 years old with Graves' hyperthyroidism. The CDR3 reads CASSVVPGLAGGPNEQFF. The DNA of the CDR3 is TGTGCCAGCAGTGTGGTGCCAGGACTAGCGGGAGGGCCGAATGAGCAGTTCTTC.